The 14 T cell receptor beta chains below all came from one sample that was sequenced in a study of blood T cells in healthy people across ages. Through a sample-barcoded 5' primer and a J-beta primer mix, a second PCR was run for roughly 7 to 11 cycles. TCRdb re-analysed the 5' RACE reads in MiXCR, keeping a single row per CDR3 protein. This sample has 1.2 million to 1.5 million distinct CDR3 sequences; approximately 42% occur once, and the top ten carry less than 8%. The material sequenced was blood. These receptors came from a woman aged 18 to 35 in good health.

The CDR3 sequence is CASSWGRSGQETQYF. The CDR3 bases are TGTGCCAGCAGTTGGGGACGGAGCGGCCAAGAGACCCAGTACTTC. The rearrangement links TRBV28 to TRBJ2-5, with D tentatively TRBD1 or TRBD2 (5 bases each). The germline CDR1 and CDR2 sequences are MDHEN and SYDVKM. This CDR3 spans 15 amino acids. Trimming cost V 4 bases and J 1 base, with 13 bases left between them.

The chain carries TRBV6-6 and TRBJ1-1; no firm D call. The CDR3 runs 13 residues. The germline V and J ends were trimmed by 6 bases and 11 bases, with 19 bases remaining between them. Germline V lookup: CDR1 MNHNY, CDR2 SVGAGI (reference sequence). The CDR3 loop reads CASRTDWQTRAFF. Here the CDR3 DNA reads TGTGCCAGCAGAACCGACTGGCAAACTCGTGCTTTCTTT.

At least ten counts were recorded for this clonotype. This sequence joins TRBV20-1 and TRBJ1-1; TRBD1 agrees at 7 bases. V gave up 5 bases and J gave up 1 base; unmatched junction bases: 4. The CDR3 spans 13 residues. Germline values: CDR1 DFQATT, CDR2 SNEGSKA (reference sequence). The DNA for the CDR3 is TGCAGTGCTTACAGGGGAGGGAACACTGAAGCTTTCTTT. This gives the protein CSAYRGGNTEAFF.

This clonotype is a singleton in its sample. The chain has TRBV21-1 and TRBJ2-1; TRBD1, the table's D call, lacks a check against the DNA. The closer fit of TRBJ2-7 to the DNA end suggests the J call may be wrong. TRBV21-1 is listed as a pseudogene. The CDR3 covers 14 residues. The CDR3 loop reads CASSKGGGYNEQYF. The CDR3 DNA reads TGTGCCAGCAGCAAAGGAGGGGGTTACAATGAGCAGTACTTC.

The rearrangement joins TRBV2 to TRBJ2-6; D gene ambiguous. The CDR3 is 17 amino acids. Trimming pared 3 bases from V and 0 bases from J, leaving 12 bases between. CDR1 is SNHLY, CDR2 FYNNEI, per germline. This CDR3 reads CASSDRSPSSGANVLTF. Written as DNA, the CDR3 is TGTGCCAGCAGTGACAGGTCCCCGAGCTCTGGGGCCAACGTCCTGACTTTC. Complete variable domain (other parts from reference TRBV2 and TRBJ2-6): EPEVTQTPSHQVTQMGQEVILRCVPISNHLYFYWYRQILGQKVEFLVSFYNNEISEKSEIFDDQFSVERPDGSNFTLKIRSTKLEDSAMYFCASSDRSPSSGANVLTFGAGSRLTVL.

This clonotype was observed a handful of times. V usage is TRBV9 and J usage is TRBJ2-1, with TRBD2 matching over 8 bases. CDR1 is SGDLS and CDR2 is YYNGEE in the germline V gene. This CDR3 spans 16 amino acids. Germline trimming cut 0 bases from V and 7 bases from J; bases unmatched to any gene: 9. The CDR3 coding sequence is TGTGCCAGCAGCGTAGCCCCAGCGGGGGTTGAGAATGAGCAGTTCTTC. Translated, it gives CASSVAPAGVENEQFF.

This clonotype came up a few times. The chain carries TRBV4-1 and TRBJ1-1; 9 bases match TRBD1. J gave up 5 bases and V 6 bases, and 10 bases lay outside the gene matches. CDR3 length: 15 amino acids. Germline V gene data show CDR1 as MGHRA and CDR2 as YSYEKL. CDR3 in amino acids: CASSHRGRENTEAFF. CDR3 bases: TGCGCCAGCAGTCACAGGGGGCGGGAGAATACTGAAGCTTTCTTT.

The chain joins TRBV29-1 to TRBJ2-1; D possibly corresponds to TRBD2 (6 bases). V gave up 4 bases and J gave up 13 bases, with 20 bases separating them. The CDR3 is 13 amino acids. Germline CDR1 is SQVTM and CDR2 is ANQGSEA. In nucleotides, the CDR3 is TGCAGCGTTGGGGGGGTAGACGGCCCTGATCAGTTCTTC. The encoded protein is CSVGGVDGPDQFF.

This clonotype was seen more than once but under ten times. V is TRBV2 and J is TRBJ2-5, with a weak D call TRBD2 (5 bases). This CDR3 spans 14 amino acids. Germline-derived CDR1 and CDR2 are SNHLY and FYNNEI. Trimming stripped 4 bases from V and 4 bases from J, with 13 bases between. The CDR3 bases are TGTGCCAGCAGTGTATTGCTAGCTGCAGAGACCCAGTACTTC. Translated: CASSVLLAAETQYF.

This clonotype was observed a handful of times. The chain is built from TRBV5-1 and TRBJ1-2, with D unresolved. Germline values: CDR1 SGHRS, CDR2 YFSETQ. V was shortened by 3 bases and J by 1 base, with 13 bases between the two germline ends. CDR3 size: 15 residues. The CDR3 reads CASSYEAFVNYGYTF. CDR3 nucleotide sequence: TGCGCCAGCAGCTACGAGGCCTTTGTTAACTATGGCTACACCTTC.

This clonotype was recorded only once. This rearrangement joins TRBV2 to TRBJ2-2; D possibly matches TRBD1 or TRBD2 (5 bases each). The germline V gene has CDR1 SNHLY and CDR2 FYNNEI. V was cut by 11 bases and J by 4 bases, with 14 bases left in between. The CDR3 covers 13 residues. The CDR3 DNA reads TGTGCCGGCACCGATGGGGGCACCGGGGAGCTGTTTTTT. Amino acids: CAGTDGGTGELFF. The whole variable domain, remainder taken from reference TRBV2 and TRBJ2-2, is EPEVTQTPSHQVTQMGQEVILRCVPISNHLYFYWYRQILGQKVEFLVSFYNNEISEKSEIFDDQFSVERPDGSNFTLKIRSTKLEDSAMYFCAGTDGGTGELFFGEGSRLTVL.

The chain couples TRBV5-1 to TRBJ2-5; 7 bases agree with TRBD2. The CDR3 contains 16 residues. The ends lost 0 bases at V and 11 bases at J; junction bases unmatched: 16. Germline V gene lookup returns CDR1 SGHRS and CDR2 YFSETQ. Written as DNA, the CDR3 is TGCGCCAGCAGCTTGGTCCCCAGCGGGATGTCCAATGAGCAGTACTTC. Its protein product is CASSLVPSGMSNEQYF.

The V gene is TRBV28, the J gene TRBJ2-7; tentative D call: TRBD1 (6 bases). This CDR3 region has 15 residues. Germline V CDR1 and CDR2: MDHEN, SYDVKM. V was clipped by 6 bases and J by 2 bases, with 17 bases between them. This CDR3 is CASSHGGGGTYEQYF. In DNA, the CDR3 is TGTGCCAGCAGCCATGGGGGTGGGGGCACCTACGAGCAGTACTTC.

The sample holds one count of this clonotype. The CDR3 DNA follows: TGTGCCAGCAGACCAAACGGGAATGAGCAGTTCTTC. The encoded protein is CASRPNGNEQFF. The chain is built from TRBV12-3 or TRBV12-4 and TRBJ2-1; D ambiguous. The CDR3 consists of 12 residues. V lost 6 bases, J lost 7 bases, and 10 bases lay in between.